These 23 T cell receptor beta chains came from one sample sequenced in a study of cytomegalovirus exposure and HLA in healthy donors. PCR used 60 Vbeta primers and 13 Jbeta primers. Assay: immunoSEQ multiplex PCR; the TCRdb copy retains only in-frame clones and omits some. The sample contains about 110,000 clones, roughly 79% of which appear only once. The sequenced material came from PBMCs. These receptors were collected from a male donor in good health and CMV-seronegative.

The rearrangement joins TRBV6-4 to TRBJ2-3, with 12 positions matching TRBD2. The germline gives CDR1 MRHNA, CDR2 SNTAGT. The CDR3 consists of 15 residues. V trimming: 4 bases; J trimming: 1 base; junction bases outside the gene matches: 0. The CDR3 is CASSASGRGTDTQYF. The CDR3 nucleotides read TGTGCCAGCAGTGCTAGCGGGAGGGGCACAGATACGCAGTATTTT.

Here the CDR3 DNA reads TGCAGCGTTGTCATTTACCGGGGAGTTAACACTGAAGCTTTCTTT. This encodes CSVVIYRGVNTEAFF. J is TRBJ1-1 and V is TRBV29-1; D uncertain. V was clipped by 4 bases and J by 2 bases, with 17 bases between them. The CDR3 is 15 residues long. CDR1 SQVTM and CDR2 ANQGSEA come from the germline V gene.

V is TRBV7-2 and J is TRBJ2-7; D gene ambiguous. Trimming removed 0 bases at V and 1 base at J, with 16 bases between. The CDR3 loop spans 17 amino acids. Germline CDR1 and CDR2: SGHTA and FQGNSA. The CDR3 region has the DNA TGTGCCAGCAGCTTAGCCCCCCGCGGCCCCCTTTCCTACGAGCAGTACTTC. It codes for CASSLAPRGPLSYEQYF.

The chain combines TRBV7-2 with TRBJ1-3; 7 nucleotides agree with TRBD1. CDR3 length: 16 amino acids. V lost 2 bases and J lost 6; bases outside the gene matches: 10. Germline CDR1 and CDR2: SGHTA and FQGNSA. CDR3 residues: CASSLTTGKLLNTIYF. CDR3 DNA sequence: TGTGCCAGCAGCTTAACGACAGGGAAGTTATTAAACACCATATATTTT.

The chain recombines TRBV11-2 with TRBJ2-7, with 7 bases aligning to TRBD2. The germline CDR1 and CDR2 sequences are SGHAT and FQNNGV. Trimming cost V 4 bases and J 5 bases; bases outside gene matches: 11. CDR3 length: 15 residues. The CDR3 bases are TGTGCCAGCAGCTCACTCCCCCGGGAGGTCGACGAGCAGTACTTC. It specifies CASSSLPREVDEQYF. Variable domain in full (rest from reference TRBV11-2 and TRBJ2-7): EAGVAQSPRYKIIEKRQSVAFWCNPISGHATLYWYQQILGQGPKLLIQFQNNGVVDDSQLPKDRFSAERLKGVDSTLKIQPAKLEDSAVYLCASSSLPREVDEQYFGPGTRLTVT.

Only one count was recorded for this clone. The CDR3 protein is CASSLVGGRAYEQYF. CDR3 bases: TGTGCCAGCAGCTTAGTGGGCGGGAGGGCCTACGAGCAGTACTTC. V gene TRBV11-2 combines with J gene TRBJ2-7, with TRBD2 identical over 9 bases. Trimming removed 1 base from V and 2 bases from J; junction bases left unmatched: 3. This CDR3 is built from 15 residues. Looked up from germline, CDR1 is SGHAT and CDR2 is FQNNGV.

This chain uses TRBV20-1 with TRBJ2-1; a possible D gene is TRBD2 (5 bases). Germline V gene lookup returns CDR1 DFQATT and CDR2 SNEGSKA (reference sequence). This CDR3 is built from 11 residues. Deletions cut 5 bases from V and 6 bases from J, with 8 bases between. The DNA for the CDR3 is TGCAGTGCTCGGGGTGTCAATGAGCAGTTCTTC. The encoded protein is CSARGVNEQFF.

This clone has just a few counts. J is TRBJ1-3 and V is TRBV4-3; perhaps TRBD1 as D (6 bases). The V gene lost 4 bases and the J gene lost 0 bases, with 13 bases spanning the gap. Per the germline V gene, CDR1 is LGHNA and CDR2 is YSLEER. The CDR3 loop spans 16 amino acids. CDR3: CASSREGTTSGNTIYF. The CDR3 nucleotides read TGCGCCAGCAGCCGAGAGGGGACAACCTCTGGAAACACCATATATTTT.

The rearrangement links TRBV29-1 to TRBJ1-1; possibly TRBD1 for D (6 bases). The CDR3 sequence is 12 residues long. V was clipped by 5 bases and J by 5 bases, with 12 bases between them. CDR1 and CDR2 (germline): SQVTM, ANQGSEA. CDR3 coding DNA: TGCAGCGTTATCCGAACAGGGACTGAAGCTTTCTTT. This codes for CSVIRTGTEAFF. Based on the CDR3 plus reference TRBV29-1 and TRBJ1-1, the full variable domain is SAVISQKPSRDICQRGTSLTIQCQVDSQVTMMFWYRQQPGQSLTLIATANQGSEATYESGFVIDKFPISRPNLTFSTLTVSNMSPEDSSIYLCSVIRTGTEAFFGQGTRLTVV.

This clone has a single count. The V call is TRBV11-1, the J call TRBJ2-1; maybe TRBD1 (5 bases). Germline CDR1 and CDR2: SGHAT and FQDESV (reference sequence). The CDR3 has 13 amino acids. V lost 5 bases and J 4 bases, leaving 9 bases between the germline ends. The CDR3 DNA reads TGTGCCAGCAGCCCCGACAGTTACAATGAGCAGTTCTTC. Protein sequence: CASSPDSYNEQFF. Variable domain in full (rest from reference TRBV11-1 and TRBJ2-1): EAEVAQSPRYKITEKSQAVAFWCDPISGHATLYWYRQILGQGPELLVQFQDESVVDDSQLPKDRFSAERLKGVDSTLKIQPAELGDSAMYLCASSPDSYNEQFFGPGTRLTVL.

The chain combines TRBV5-1 with TRBJ1-4, with TRBD1 matching 7 bases. The junction had 10 bases not matched to a gene; V was cut back by 5 bases and J by 6 bases. CDR1 and CDR2 (germline): SGHRS, YFSETQ. CDR3 size: 15 residues. The CDR3 sequence is CASSITGENYEKLFF. The CDR3 DNA reads as TGCGCCAGCAGTATCACAGGGGAGAACTATGAAAAACTGTTTTTT.

The V gene is TRBV9, the J gene TRBJ1-1; no reliable D call. CDR3 length equals 14 residues. Germline values: CDR1 SGDLS, CDR2 YYNGEE. V dropped 1 base and J dropped 3 bases, with 10 bases sitting between them. DNA for the CDR3: TGTGCCAGCAGCGTACTGTCCGGGGACACTGAAGCTTTCTTT. Its protein is CASSVLSGDTEAFF.

This chain joins TRBV28 and TRBJ1-1; 7 nucleotides line up with TRBD1. Germline loops: CDR1 MDHEN, CDR2 SYDVKM. V was clipped by 4 bases and J by 1 base; unmatched bases: 6. The CDR3 is 15 amino acids. In nucleotides, the CDR3 is TGTGCCAGCAGTTCCACCGGGACAGAGAACACTGAAGCTTTCTTT. As protein: CASSSTGTENTEAFF.

The rearrangement uses TRBV6-1 and TRBJ1-1, with TRBD1 matching over 7 bases. V gave up 6 bases and J gave up 2 bases; unmatched junction bases: 3. The CDR3 sequence is 13 residues long. Germline V CDR1 and CDR2: MNHNS, SASEGT. CDR3 bases: TGTGCCAGCAGCCGACAGGGTAACACTGAAGCTTTCTTT. This codes for CASSRQGNTEAFF.

The chain combines TRBV27 with TRBJ1-1; 12 bases align to TRBD1. Losses at the gene ends were 4 bases for V and 4 bases for J; bases not matched to a gene: 4. There are 15 residues in the CDR3. In germline, CDR1 is MNHEY, CDR2 SMNVEV (reference sequence). CDR3 protein: CASSYGTGGITEAFF. The DNA of the CDR3 is TGTGCCAGCAGTTACGGGACAGGGGGCATCACTGAAGCTTTCTTT.

The chain recombines TRBV2 with TRBJ1-5; D unclear. The length of the CDR3 is 12 residues. The V gene lost 5 bases and the J gene lost 7 bases, with 9 bases spanning the gap. In germline, CDR1 is SNHLY, CDR2 FYNNEI. The CDR3 here is CASSPESQPQHF. The CDR3 DNA reads as TGTGCCAGCAGTCCGGAGAGCCAGCCCCAGCATTTT.

The V gene is TRBV11-1, the J gene TRBJ2-7; possible D gene TRBD1, 6 bases. This CDR3 region has 12 residues. CDR1 is SGHAT and CDR2 is FQDESV in the germline V gene (reference sequence). Trimming cost V 5 bases and J 6 bases, with 11 bases left between them. Here the CDR3 DNA reads TGTGCCAGCAGCCGACAGGCGGGCGAGCAGTACTTC. It is translated as CASSRQAGEQYF.

The chain carries TRBV4-3 and TRBJ2-5; D possibly corresponds to TRBD2 (6 bases). The CDR3 is 14 amino acids. Germline V CDR1 and CDR2: LGHNA, YSLEER. V was shortened by 8 bases and J by 2 bases, with 15 bases between the two germline ends. For the CDR3, the DNA is TGCGCCAGCGGCGATATCGGGGGACAAGAGACCCAGTACTTC. The encoded protein is CASGDIGGQETQYF.

This clone has a handful of counts. The same CDR3 also results from other DNA sequences found in this sample. The V gene is TRBV15, the J gene TRBJ1-5, with TRBD1 matching over 7 bases. The CDR3 is made up of 15 amino acids. J lost 4 bases, V lost 0 bases, and 3 bases had no gene match. The germline gives CDR1 LNHNV, CDR2 YYDKDF (reference sequence). The CDR3 sequence is CATSRDPGGNQPQHF. The DNA of the CDR3 is TGTGCCACCAGCAGAGACCCAGGGGGTAATCAGCCCCAGCATTTT. Full variable domain (remainder filled in from reference TRBV15 and TRBJ1-5): DAMVIQNPRYQVTQFGKPVTLSCSQTLNHNVMYWYQQKSSQAPKLLFHYYDKDFNNEADTPDNFQSRRPNTSFCFLDIRSPGLGDTAMYLCATSRDPGGNQPQHFGDGTRLSIL.

The V call is TRBV7-9, the J call TRBJ2-1, with 11 positions matching TRBD2. The CDR3 contains 15 residues. CDR1 and CDR2 from the germline V gene are SEHNR and FQNEAQ (reference sequence). V lost 4 bases and J lost 8; bases outside the gene matches: 7. This CDR3 reads CASSSPLAGGHEQFF. Here the CDR3 DNA reads TGTGCCAGCAGCTCGCCCCTAGCGGGAGGCCATGAGCAGTTCTTC.

The chain links TRBV6-5 to TRBJ1-5; 9 positions agree with TRBD1. The CDR3 is 14 residues long. The germline gives CDR1 MNHEY, CDR2 SVGAGI. Trimming removed 6 bases from V and 9 bases from J; junction bases left unmatched: 9. The CDR3: CASSPGQGSRPQHF. The CDR3 nucleotides are TGTGCCAGCAGCCCCGGACAGGGGTCCCGGCCCCAGCATTTT.

This clone was seen a handful of times. This chain connects TRBV7-2 to TRBJ2-7; the D gene is possibly TRBD1 (6 bases). Germline V gene sequence: CDR1 SGHTA, CDR2 FQGNSA. V lost 5 bases and J 1 base, leaving 21 bases between the germline ends. The CDR3 covers 17 residues. The CDR3: CASSRTGQNFPSYEQYF. In DNA, the CDR3 is TGTGCCAGCAGCCGCACCGGACAGAACTTTCCATCCTACGAGCAGTACTTC.

V usage is TRBV5-1 and J usage is TRBJ2-5; D might be TRBD1 (6 bases). V lost 0 bases, J lost 1 base, and 7 bases lay in between. The CDR3 sequence is 14 residues long. Germline lookup yields CDR1 SGHRS and CDR2 YFSETQ. The CDR3 sequence is CASSLAGAQETQYF. CDR3 nucleotide sequence: TGCGCCAGCAGCTTGGCAGGGGCCCAAGAGACCCAGTACTTC.